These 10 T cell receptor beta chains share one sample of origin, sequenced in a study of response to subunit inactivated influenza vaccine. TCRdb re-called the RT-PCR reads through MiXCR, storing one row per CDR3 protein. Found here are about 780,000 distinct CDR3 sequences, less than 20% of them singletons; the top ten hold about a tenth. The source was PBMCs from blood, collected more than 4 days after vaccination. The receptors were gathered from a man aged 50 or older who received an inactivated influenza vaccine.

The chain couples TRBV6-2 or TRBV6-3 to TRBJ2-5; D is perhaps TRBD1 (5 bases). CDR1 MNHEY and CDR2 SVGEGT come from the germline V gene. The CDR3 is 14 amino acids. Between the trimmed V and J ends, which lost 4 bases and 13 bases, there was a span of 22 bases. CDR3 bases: TGTGCCAGCAGTTCGTCGGTCCTTCAAGGGGTTCGGTACTTC. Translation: CASSSSVLQGVRYF.

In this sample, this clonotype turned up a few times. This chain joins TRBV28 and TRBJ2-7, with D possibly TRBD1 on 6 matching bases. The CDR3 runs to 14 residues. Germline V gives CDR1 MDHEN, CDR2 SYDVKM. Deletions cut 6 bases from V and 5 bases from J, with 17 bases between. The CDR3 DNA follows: TGTGCCAGCAGGGAATACGGGACAATCAACGAGCAGTACTTC. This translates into CASREYGTINEQYF.

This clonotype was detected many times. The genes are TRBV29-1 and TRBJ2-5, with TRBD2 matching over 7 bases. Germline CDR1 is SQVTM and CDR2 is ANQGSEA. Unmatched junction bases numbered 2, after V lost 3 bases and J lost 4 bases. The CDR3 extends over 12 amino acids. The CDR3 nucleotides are TGCAGCGTTGACCCGGGAGGAGAGACCCAGTACTTC. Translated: CSVDPGGETQYF.

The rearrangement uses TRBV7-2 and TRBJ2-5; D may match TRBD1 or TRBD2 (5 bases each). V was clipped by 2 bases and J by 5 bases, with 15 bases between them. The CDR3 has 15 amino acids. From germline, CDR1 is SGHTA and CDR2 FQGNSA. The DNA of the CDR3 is TGTGCCAGCAGCTTAAGATGGGGACGCAAGGAGACCCAGTACTTC. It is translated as CASSLRWGRKETQYF.

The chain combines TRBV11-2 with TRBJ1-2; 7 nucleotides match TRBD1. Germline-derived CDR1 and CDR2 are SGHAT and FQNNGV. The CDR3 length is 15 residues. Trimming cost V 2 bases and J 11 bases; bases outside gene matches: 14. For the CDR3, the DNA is TGTGCCAGCAGCTTAAAAGGGACAGAGATGACCCAATACACCTTC. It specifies CASSLKGTEMTQYTF.

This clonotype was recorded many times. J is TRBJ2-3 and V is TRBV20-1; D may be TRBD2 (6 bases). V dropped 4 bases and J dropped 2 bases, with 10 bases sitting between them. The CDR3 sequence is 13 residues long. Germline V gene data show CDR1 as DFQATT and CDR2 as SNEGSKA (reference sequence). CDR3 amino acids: CSANAGTTDTQYF. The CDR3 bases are TGCAGTGCTAATGCGGGAACCACAGATACGCAGTATTTT.

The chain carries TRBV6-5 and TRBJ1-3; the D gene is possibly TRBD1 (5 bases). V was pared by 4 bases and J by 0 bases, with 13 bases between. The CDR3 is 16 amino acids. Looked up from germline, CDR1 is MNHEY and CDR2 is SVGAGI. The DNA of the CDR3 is TGTGCCAGCAGTTCCCAGGGACGGAACTCTGGAAACACCATATATTTT. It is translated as CASSSQGRNSGNTIYF.

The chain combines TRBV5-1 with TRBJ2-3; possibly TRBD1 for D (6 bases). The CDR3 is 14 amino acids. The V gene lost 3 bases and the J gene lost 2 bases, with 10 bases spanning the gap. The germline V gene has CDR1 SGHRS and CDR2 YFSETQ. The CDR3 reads CASSSDRATDTQYF. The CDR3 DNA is TGCGCCAGCAGCTCGGACAGAGCCACAGATACGCAGTATTTT.

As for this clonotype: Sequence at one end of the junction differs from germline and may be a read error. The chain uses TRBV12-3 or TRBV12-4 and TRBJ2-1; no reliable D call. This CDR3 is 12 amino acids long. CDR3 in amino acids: CVSRQIGNEQFF. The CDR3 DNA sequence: TGTGTCAGCAGACAAATAGGGAATGAGCAGTTCTTC.

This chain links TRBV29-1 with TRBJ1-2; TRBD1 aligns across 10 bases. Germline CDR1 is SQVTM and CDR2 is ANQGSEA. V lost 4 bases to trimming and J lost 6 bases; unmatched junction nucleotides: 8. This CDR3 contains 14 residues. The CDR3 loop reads CSVGVRDRGHGYTF. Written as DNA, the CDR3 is TGCAGCGTTGGGGTGAGGGACAGGGGACATGGCTACACCTTC.